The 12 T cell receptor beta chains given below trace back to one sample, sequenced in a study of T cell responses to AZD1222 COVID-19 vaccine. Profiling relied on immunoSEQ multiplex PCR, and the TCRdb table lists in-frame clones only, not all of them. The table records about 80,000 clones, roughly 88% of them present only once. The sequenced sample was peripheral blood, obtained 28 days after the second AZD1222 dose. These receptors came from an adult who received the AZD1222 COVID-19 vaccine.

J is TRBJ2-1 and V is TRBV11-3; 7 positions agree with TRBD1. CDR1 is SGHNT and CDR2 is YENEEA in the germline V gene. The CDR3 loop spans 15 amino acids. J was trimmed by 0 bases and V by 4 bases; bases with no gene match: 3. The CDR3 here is CASSSRQGSYNEQFF. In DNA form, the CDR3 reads TGTGCCAGCAGCTCTCGACAGGGCTCCTACAATGAGCAGTTCTTC.

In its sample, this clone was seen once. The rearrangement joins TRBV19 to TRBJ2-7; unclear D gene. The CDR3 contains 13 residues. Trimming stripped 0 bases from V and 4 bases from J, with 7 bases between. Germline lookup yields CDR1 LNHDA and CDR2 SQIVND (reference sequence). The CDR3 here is CASSIDRFYEQYF. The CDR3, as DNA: TGTGCCAGTAGTATAGATCGGTTTTACGAGCAGTACTTC.

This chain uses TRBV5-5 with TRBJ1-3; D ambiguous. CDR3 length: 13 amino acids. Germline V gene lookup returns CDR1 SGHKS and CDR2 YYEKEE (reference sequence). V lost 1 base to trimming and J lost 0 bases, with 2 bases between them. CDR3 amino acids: CASSLYSGNTIYF. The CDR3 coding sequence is TGTGCCAGCAGCTTGTACTCTGGAAACACCATATATTTT.

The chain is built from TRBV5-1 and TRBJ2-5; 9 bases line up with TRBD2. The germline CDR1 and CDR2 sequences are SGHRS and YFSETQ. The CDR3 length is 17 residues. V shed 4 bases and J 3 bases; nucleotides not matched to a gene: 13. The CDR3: CASSLDRDSGGEETQYF. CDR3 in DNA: TGCGCCAGCAGCCTAGACAGGGATAGCGGGGGAGAAGAGACCCAGTACTTC.

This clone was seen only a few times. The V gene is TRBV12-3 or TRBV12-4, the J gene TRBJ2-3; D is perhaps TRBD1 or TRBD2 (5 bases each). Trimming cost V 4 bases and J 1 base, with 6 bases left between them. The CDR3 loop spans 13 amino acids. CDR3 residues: CASSWGRTDTQYF. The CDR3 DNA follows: TGTGCCAGCAGTTGGGGACGCACAGATACGCAGTATTTT.

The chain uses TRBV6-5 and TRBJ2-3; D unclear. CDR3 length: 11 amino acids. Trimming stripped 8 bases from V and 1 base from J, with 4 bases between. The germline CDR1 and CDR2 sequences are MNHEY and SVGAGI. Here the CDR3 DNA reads TGTGCCAGCGGGGGCACAGATACGCAGTATTTT. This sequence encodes CASGGTDTQYF.

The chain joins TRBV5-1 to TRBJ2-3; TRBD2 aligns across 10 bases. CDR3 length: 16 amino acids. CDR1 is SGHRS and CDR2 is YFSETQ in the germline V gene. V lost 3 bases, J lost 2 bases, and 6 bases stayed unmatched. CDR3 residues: CASSYQRGGNTDTQYF. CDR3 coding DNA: TGCGCCAGCAGCTACCAGCGGGGGGGAAACACAGATACGCAGTATTTT.

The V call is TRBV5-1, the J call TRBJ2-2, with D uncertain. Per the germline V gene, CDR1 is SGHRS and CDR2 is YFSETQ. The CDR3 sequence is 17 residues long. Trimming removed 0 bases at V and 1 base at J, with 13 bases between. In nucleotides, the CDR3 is TGCGCCAGCAGCTTGGAGCGCCAGCCCCTGAACACCGGGGAGCTGTTTTTT. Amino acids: CASSLERQPLNTGELFF.

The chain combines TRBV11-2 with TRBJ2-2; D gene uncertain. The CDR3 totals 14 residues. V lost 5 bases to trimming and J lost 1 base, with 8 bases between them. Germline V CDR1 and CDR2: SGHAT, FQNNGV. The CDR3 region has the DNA TGTGCCAGCAGCCCAACCCGGAACACCGGGGAGCTGTTTTTT. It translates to CASSPTRNTGELFF.

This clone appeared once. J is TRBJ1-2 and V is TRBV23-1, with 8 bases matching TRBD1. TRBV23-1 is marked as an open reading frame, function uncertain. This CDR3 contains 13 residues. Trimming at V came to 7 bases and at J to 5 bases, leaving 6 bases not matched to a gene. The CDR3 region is CASMDRAKYGYTF. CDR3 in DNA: TGCGCCAGCATGGACAGGGCGAAGTATGGCTACACCTTC.

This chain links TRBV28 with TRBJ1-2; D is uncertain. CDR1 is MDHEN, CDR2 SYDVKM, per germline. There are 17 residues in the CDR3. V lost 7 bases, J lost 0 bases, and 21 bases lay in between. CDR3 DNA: TGTGCCAGCACCACGTCCCCTCCCCAGGTCTCTAACTATGGCTACACCTTC. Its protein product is CASTTSPPQVSNYGYTF.

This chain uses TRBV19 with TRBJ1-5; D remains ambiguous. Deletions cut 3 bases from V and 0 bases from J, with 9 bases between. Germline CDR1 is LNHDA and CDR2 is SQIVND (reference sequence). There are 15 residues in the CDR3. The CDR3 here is CASSIGRYSNQPQHF. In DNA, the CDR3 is TGTGCCAGTAGTATCGGCAGATATAGCAATCAGCCCCAGCATTTT.